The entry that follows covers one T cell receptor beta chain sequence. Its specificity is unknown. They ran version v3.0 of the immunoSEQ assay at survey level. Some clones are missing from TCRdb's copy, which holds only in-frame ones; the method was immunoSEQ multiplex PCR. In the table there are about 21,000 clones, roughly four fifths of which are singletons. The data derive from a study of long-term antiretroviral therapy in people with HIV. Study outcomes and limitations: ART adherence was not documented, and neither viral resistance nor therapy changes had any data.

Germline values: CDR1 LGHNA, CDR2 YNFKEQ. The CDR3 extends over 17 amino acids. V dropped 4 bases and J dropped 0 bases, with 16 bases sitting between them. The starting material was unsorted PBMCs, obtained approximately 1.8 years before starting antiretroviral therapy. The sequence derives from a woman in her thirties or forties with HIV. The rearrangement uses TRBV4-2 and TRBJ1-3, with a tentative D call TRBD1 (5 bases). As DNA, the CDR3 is TGTGCCAGCAGCCCTCGGAGGGGAGACCGCTCTGGAAACACCATATATTTT. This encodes CASSPRRGDRSGNTIYF.